Sequencing of this TCR beta chain was carried out in a study of cytomegalovirus exposure and HLA in healthy donors. PCR primers comprised 60 Vbeta and 13 Jbeta primers. The table came from immunoSEQ multiplex PCR; TCRdb's copy has only in-frame clones and leaves some out. Of about 130,000 clones in the sample, over 70% were seen once. Whereas donors were nominally healthy upon sampling, unrecorded immune exposures were probable. Per germline, CDR1 LGHNA and CDR2 YNFKEQ. V gave up 4 bases and J gave up 0 bases, with 22 bases separating them. The CDR3 extends over 18 amino acids. This clone was seen a handful of times.

The clonotype comes from a female donor in good health and CMV-seronegative. The V gene is TRBV4-2, the J gene TRBJ2-7; D is unclear. The sample consisted of PBMCs. The CDR3 sequence: CASSLSYAEPAPSYEQYF. CDR3 bases: TGTGCCAGCAGCCTAAGTTATGCGGAACCCGCCCCCTCCTACGAGCAGTACTTC.